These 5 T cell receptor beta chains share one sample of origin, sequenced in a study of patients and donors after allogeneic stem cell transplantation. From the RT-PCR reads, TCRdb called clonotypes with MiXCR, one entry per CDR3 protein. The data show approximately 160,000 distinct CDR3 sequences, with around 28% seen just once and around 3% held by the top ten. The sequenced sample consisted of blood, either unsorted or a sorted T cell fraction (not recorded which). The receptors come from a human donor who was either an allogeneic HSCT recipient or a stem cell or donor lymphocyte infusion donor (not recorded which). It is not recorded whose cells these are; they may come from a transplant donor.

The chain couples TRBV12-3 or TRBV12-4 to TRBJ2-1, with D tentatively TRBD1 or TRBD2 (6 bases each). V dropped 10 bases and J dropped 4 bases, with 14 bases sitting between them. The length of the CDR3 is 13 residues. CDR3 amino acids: CAIRGTQYNEQFF. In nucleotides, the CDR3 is TGTGCCATCCGGGGGACACAGTACAATGAGCAGTTCTTC.

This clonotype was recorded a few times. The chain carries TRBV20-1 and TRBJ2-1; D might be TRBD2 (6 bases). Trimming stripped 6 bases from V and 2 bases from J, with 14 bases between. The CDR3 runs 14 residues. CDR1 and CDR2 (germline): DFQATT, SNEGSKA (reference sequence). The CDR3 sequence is CSAVSGLTYNEQFF. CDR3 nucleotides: TGCAGTGCCGTAAGCGGGTTAACCTACAATGAGCAGTTCTTC.

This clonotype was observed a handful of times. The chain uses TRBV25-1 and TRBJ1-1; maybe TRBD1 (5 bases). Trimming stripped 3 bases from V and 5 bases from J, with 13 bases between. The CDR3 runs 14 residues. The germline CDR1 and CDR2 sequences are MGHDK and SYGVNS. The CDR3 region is CASSDQGLGTEAFF. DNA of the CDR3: TGTGCCAGCAGTGATCAGGGATTGGGAACTGAAGCTTTCTTT.

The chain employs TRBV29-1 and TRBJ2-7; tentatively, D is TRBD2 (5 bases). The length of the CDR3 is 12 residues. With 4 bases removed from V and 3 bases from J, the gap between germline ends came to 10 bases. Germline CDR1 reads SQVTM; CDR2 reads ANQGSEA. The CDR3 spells CSVGREFYEQYF. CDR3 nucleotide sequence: TGCAGCGTTGGTAGGGAGTTCTACGAGCAGTACTTC.

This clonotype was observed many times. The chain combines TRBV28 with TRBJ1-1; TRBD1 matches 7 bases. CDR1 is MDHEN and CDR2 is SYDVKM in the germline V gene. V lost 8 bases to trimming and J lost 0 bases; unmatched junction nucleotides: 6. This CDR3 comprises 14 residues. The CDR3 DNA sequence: TGTGCCAGCGGACCGGGACAGCTGAACACTGAAGCTTTCTTT. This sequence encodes CASGPGQLNTEAFF.